Below, 5 T cell receptor beta chains from the same sample are listed, as sequenced in a study of T cell repertoires in cytomegalovirus infection. TCRdb re-called the reads through MiXCR, storing one row per CDR3 protein. The table has around 450,000 distinct CDR3 sequences, around 32% seen once; the top ten hold roughly an eighth. Sequences were obtained from PBMCs. The receptors stem from a human donor in good health (CMV status not recorded). Some clones in this sample may be carry-over from other donors' samples.

This rearrangement joins TRBV6-1 to TRBJ2-7; D may be TRBD2 (6 bases). Trimming pared 6 bases from V and 11 bases from J, leaving 20 bases between. Per germline, CDR1 MNHNS and CDR2 SASEGT. The CDR3 runs to 13 residues. CDR3 DNA sequence: TGTGCCAGCAGAGGCGTTGGGACGGGGGAGAAGTACTTC. This translates into CASRGVGTGEKYF.

The gene calls are TRBV27 and TRBJ1-2, with a possible D match to TRBD1 (6 bases). The CDR3 runs to 11 residues. Trimming removed 9 bases from V and 7 bases from J, with 12 bases in between. Germline values: CDR1 MNHEY, CDR2 SMNVEV (reference sequence). The CDR3 loop is CARSTGFGYTF. The CDR3 DNA reads as TGTGCCAGGAGCACAGGGTTTGGCTACACCTTC.

The chain combines TRBV12-3 or TRBV12-4 with TRBJ2-1; 13 bases match TRBD2. J lost 14 bases, V lost 6 bases, and 13 bases had no gene match. The CDR3 spans 15 residues. The CDR3 reads CASRQTSGGPLEKFF. The CDR3 DNA is TGTGCCAGCAGGCAGACTAGCGGGGGGCCACTAGAGAAGTTCTTC.

A few counts support this clonotype. J is TRBJ2-7 and V is TRBV4-1; D is uncertain. In germline, CDR1 is MGHRA, CDR2 YSYEKL. CDR3 size: 15 residues. V dropped 1 base and J dropped 4 bases, with 14 bases sitting between them. In nucleotides, the CDR3 is TGCGCCAGCAGCCAAGTCTGGTCAGAGAGTTACGAGCAGTACTTC. The encoded protein is CASSQVWSESYEQYF.

The chain has TRBV6-1 and TRBJ2-2; D remains unclear. There are 12 residues in the CDR3. CDR1 is MNHNS and CDR2 is SASEGT in the germline V gene. Deletions cut 11 bases from V and 5 bases from J, with 12 bases between. This CDR3 reads CAALHPTGELFF. As DNA, the CDR3 is TGTGCCGCCCTACACCCGACCGGGGAGCTGTTTTTT.